This T cell receptor (beta chain) was found in a study of blood T cell repertoires in COVID-19. Germline-derived CDR1 and CDR2 are LGHNA and YSLEER. CDR3 length equals 16 residues. V dropped 0 bases and J dropped 3; count of bases not matched to a gene: 7. Profiling relied on immunoSEQ multiplex PCR, and the TCRdb table lists in-frame clones only, not all of them. The top ten hold around 0.84% of the sample, which has under 250,000 clones, 92% seen once. The sequenced sample consisted of peripheral blood. The V and J genes are TRBV4-3 and TRBJ2-7, with 8 bases aligning to TRBD2. The receptor was isolated from a man aged 55-75 years with COVID-19, enrolled during active disease. The CDR3 sequence is CASSQERAGEIYEQYF. DNA for the CDR3: TGCGCCAGCAGCCAAGAACGAGCGGGAGAAATCTACGAGCAGTACTTC.